The 9 T cell receptor beta chains reported below all come from one sample, sequenced in a study of blood T cell repertoires in COVID-19 (dated by TCRdb to 2018 to 2020). The library was obtained by the immunoSEQ multiplex PCR assay. This is the immuneACCESS table as TCRdb keeps it, with only in-frame sequences that have V and J called. A part of the clones is gone; compared with another copy, unresolved V genes explain less than half, and the rest is unexplained. The sample records roughly 150,000 clones, roughly 88% of which are singletons. The top ten constitute less than 8% of the sample. Source material: peripheral blood. Receptor source: a man older than 75 with COVID-19, enrolled during active disease.

J is TRBJ2-5 and V is TRBV25-1; tentatively, D is TRBD1 (5 bases). The ends were cut back, 2 bases at V and 0 bases at J, with 7 bases in the middle. Germline CDR1 is MGHDK and CDR2 is SYGVNS. The CDR3 is 14 residues long. The CDR3 DNA reads as TGTGCCAGCAGTGAACCAGGGTACCAAGAGACCCAGTACTTC. Its translation is CASSEPGYQETQYF.

The chain uses TRBV11-3 and TRBJ2-3; 7 nucleotides match TRBD1. The ends lost 1 base at V and 7 bases at J; junction bases unmatched: 8. The CDR3 contains 15 residues. Germline values: CDR1 SGHNT, CDR2 YENEEA. The CDR3 is CASSLGDSRRHTQYF. DNA of the CDR3: TGTGCCAGCAGCTTAGGGGACAGCCGGCGGCATACGCAGTATTTT.

This clone was picked up a small number of times. V is TRBV6-2 or TRBV6-3 and J is TRBJ1-1; a weak D match, TRBD1 (5 bases). This CDR3 contains 15 residues. Germline V gives CDR1 MNHEY, CDR2 SVGEGT. V dropped 2 bases and J dropped 6 bases, with 16 bases sitting between them. The CDR3 region is CASSYGATWGPEAFF. Written as DNA, the CDR3 is TGTGCCAGCAGTTACGGGGCTACTTGGGGCCCTGAAGCTTTCTTT.

The V gene is TRBV6-5, the J gene TRBJ1-6, with D possibly being TRBD1 (5 bases). Germline V gene data show CDR1 as MNHEY and CDR2 as SVGAGI. This CDR3 region has 13 residues. The V end lost 7 bases, the J end lost 13 bases, and 17 bases lay between the germline ends. The CDR3 loop is CASKGQGGLPLHF. In DNA, the CDR3 is TGTGCCAGCAAAGGGCAGGGAGGATTGCCCCTCCACTTT.

Only a few counts were recorded for this clone. The J gene is TRBJ1-3, the V gene TRBV7-8, with 7 bases identical to TRBD1. V was clipped by 3 bases and J by 3 bases; unmatched bases: 5. CDR1 is SGHVS, CDR2 FQNEAQ, per germline. CDR3 length: 15 residues. The CDR3 here is CASSLTQGVGNTIYF. Written as DNA, the CDR3 is TGTGCCAGCAGCTTGACCCAGGGGGTTGGAAACACCATATATTTT.

This chain connects TRBV10-3 to TRBJ1-1; no clear D gene. This CDR3 contains 16 residues. Per the germline V gene, CDR1 is ENHRY and CDR2 is SYGVKD. The V gene lost 6 bases and the J gene lost 3 bases, with 20 bases spanning the gap. The DNA for the CDR3 is TGTGCCATCAGCCGAGTCTCGGGGTCTTCTTACACTGAAGCTTTCTTT. It codes for CAISRVSGSSYTEAFF.

V and J are TRBV27 and TRBJ1-5; possible D gene TRBD1, 6 bases. This CDR3 contains 14 residues. Trimming cost V 2 bases and J 5 bases, with 10 bases left between them. Germline CDR1 reads MNHEY; CDR2 reads SMNVEV (reference sequence). In nucleotides, the CDR3 is TGTGCCAGCAGTTTAAAACAGGGCCATCAGCCCCAGCATTTT. Protein sequence: CASSLKQGHQPQHF.

The chain joins TRBV3-1 (or the pseudogene TRBV3-2) to TRBJ1-1; the D gene is possibly TRBD1 (6 bases). Trimming left V 5 bases short and J 1 base short, with 11 bases between. Germline CDR1 is LGHDT and CDR2 is YNNKEL (reference sequence). This CDR3 has 14 amino acids. CDR3 protein: CASSDRTENTEAFF. Here the CDR3 DNA reads TGTGCCAGCAGCGACCGGACAGAGAACACTGAAGCTTTCTTT.

The V and J genes are TRBV4-1 and TRBJ1-1; 7 nucleotides agree with TRBD1. The CDR3 loop spans 15 amino acids. Germline V gives CDR1 MGHRA, CDR2 YSYEKL. V shed 4 bases and J 1 base; nucleotides not matched to a gene: 6. CDR3 nucleotide sequence: TGCGCCAGCAGCCTCAGGACAGGCCCGAACACTGAAGCTTTCTTT. Its protein is CASSLRTGPNTEAFF.